Included here is one T cell receptor beta chain sequence, with context. Its target is unknown. Trimming stripped 6 bases from V and 0 bases from J, with 9 bases between. Germline CDR1 reads MDHEN; CDR2 reads SYDVKM. The CDR3 consists of 14 residues. Profiled with immunoSEQ multiplex PCR; TCRdb holds only in-frame clones, not every one. The sample shows 150,000 to 200,000 clones, around 93% of them seen only once. This entry is derived from a study of T cell responses to AZD1222 COVID-19 vaccine. Study in general: Second-dose intervals of approximately 4 or approximately 12 weeks were pooled.

Study findings and constraints: Variant regions that are unmutated are reportedly the target of nearly half of spike-specific TCRs. Most donors were white British and more were female, and clonal diversity was possibly underestimated. Increases in Spike-specific TCR breadth and depth were seen after two AZD1222 doses.

Material: peripheral blood, obtained on day 0 of AZD1222 vaccination. The chain links TRBV28 to TRBJ2-4; D might be TRBD2 (5 bases). The TCR was taken from an adult in good health. In DNA, the CDR3 is TGTGCCAGCAGCCGAGGGCTAGCCAAAAACATTCAGTACTTC. Translated: CASSRGLAKNIQYF.